This T cell receptor (beta chain) emerged from a study of T cell repertoires in cytomegalovirus infection. Turning to the study itself: In public TCR beta signatures, there were indications of both CMV infection and matching HLA type.

TCRdb recomputed calls from the reads with MiXCR, one row per CDR3 protein. The sample contains 20,000 to 25,000 distinct CDR3 sequences, 35% to 45% of which appear only once. Whole-study findings and limits: HLA-C-restricted, CMV-specific TCR beta clonotypes were dominant ex vivo.

This clonotype appeared a few times. Its target is unknown. Trimming removed 3 bases at V and 4 bases at J, with 16 bases between. The CDR3 spans 16 residues. Per germline, CDR1 LNHDA and CDR2 SQIVND (reference sequence). This chain uses TRBV19 with TRBJ2-1; either TRBD1 or TRBD2 may fit D (6 bases each). The clonotype was recovered from a human donor in good health (CMV status not recorded). Some clones in this sample may be carry-over from other donors' samples. The material was CD8+ T cells from cultured PBMCs, obtained from culture after CMV antigen stimulation. The CDR3 loop reads CASSIRGESIYNEQFF. CDR3 DNA sequence: TGTGCCAGTAGTATTAGGGGGGAAAGTATATACAATGAGCAGTTCTTC.